The T cell receptor (beta chain) under discussion was sequenced for a study of cytomegalovirus exposure and HLA in healthy donors. Study findings and constraints: Some public TCRs appeared in many individuals, while most sequences were rare.

Points on this clone: No antigen is known for it.

The ends were cut back, 5 bases at V and 6 bases at J, with 15 bases in the middle. CDR1 and CDR2 (germline): MDHEN, SYDVKM. The CDR3 totals 14 residues. Primers: 60 Vbeta forward and 13 Jbeta reverse. The protocol was immunoSEQ multiplex PCR, while the TCRdb copy is restricted to in-frame clones and leaves out a portion. The sample yields 85,000 to 100,000 clones, approximately 89% seen once. Sequenced material: PBMCs. The receptor's source is a man in his thirties or forties in good health and CMV-seropositive. V gene TRBV28 combines with J gene TRBJ2-3; D is unresolved. CDR3 in DNA: TGTGCCAGCAGTCCCCCTCATGCAGTCGATACGCAGTATTTT. Its translation is CASSPPHAVDTQYF.